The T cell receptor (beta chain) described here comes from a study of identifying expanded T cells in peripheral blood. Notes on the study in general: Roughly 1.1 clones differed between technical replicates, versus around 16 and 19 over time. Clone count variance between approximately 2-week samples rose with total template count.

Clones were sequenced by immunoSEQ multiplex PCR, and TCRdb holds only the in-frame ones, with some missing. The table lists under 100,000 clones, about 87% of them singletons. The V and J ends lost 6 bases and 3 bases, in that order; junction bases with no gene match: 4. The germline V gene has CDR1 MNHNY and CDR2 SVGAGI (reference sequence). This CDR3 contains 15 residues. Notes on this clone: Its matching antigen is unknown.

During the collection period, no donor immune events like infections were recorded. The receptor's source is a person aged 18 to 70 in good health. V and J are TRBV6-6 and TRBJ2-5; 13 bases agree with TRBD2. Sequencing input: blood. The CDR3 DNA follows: TGTGCCAGCAGCTCTGGGACTAGCGGGGAAGAGACCCAGTACTTC. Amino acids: CASSSGTSGEETQYF.